The subject of this entry is one T cell receptor (beta chain). Generated by immunoSEQ multiplex PCR, the TCRdb table keeps only in-frame clones and is missing some. The sample includes approximately 150,000 clones, roughly nine tenths of them seen just once. As for time point: baseline pretreatment blood. As for treatment: 15 Gy SBRT to primary tumor, nephrectomy 4 weeks later. Radiation-treated patients gave blood at baseline, week 2 and week 4. The CDR3 loop spans 16 amino acids. The germline CDR1 and CDR2 sequences are MNHNS and SASEGT. V was pared by 2 bases and J by 7 bases, with 18 bases between. These data come from a study of radiation and T cells in renal cell carcinoma.

The clonotype was recovered from a woman in her seventies with renal cell carcinoma. The chain employs TRBV6-1 and TRBJ2-1; D assignment may be TRBD1 or TRBD2 (5 bases each). The starting material was blood, obtained from a patient whose treatment included radiotherapy and nephrectomy. This CDR3 reads CASSEYKGSGLNEQFF. The CDR3 DNA sequence: TGTGCCAGCAGTGAATATAAGGGGTCGGGGCTAAATGAGCAGTTCTTC.